Described below is a single T cell receptor beta chain sequence and its context. Antigen: not known. The time point: cycle 4 day 1 (C4D1), after more than five weeks of nivolumab. Following autologous stem cell transplantation, relapse occurred in every patient, and exposure to brentuximab vedotin varied. Thawed PBMCs were the source of CD4+ T cells, purified by magnetic negative selection. Sequencing used immunoSEQ multiplex PCR; TCRdb keeps in-frame clones, though not all of them. In the table there are about 28,000 clones, approximately 79% of which are singletons. CDR1 SGHRS and CDR2 YFSETQ come from the germline V gene. The germline V and J ends were trimmed by 3 bases and 2 bases, with 10 bases remaining between them. CDR3 length: 14 residues. The data were taken from a study of PD-1 blockade in classical Hodgkin lymphoma. On the study more broadly: Nivolumab 3 mg/kg was given intravenously every 2 weeks. Notes on the study in general: Newly diagnosed patients had diversity similar to the baseline diversity of complete responders. Some patients began nivolumab under 1 year after ASCT. These patients were excluded from later analyses. The study found that TCR diversity rose significantly by C4D1 in CD4+ but not CD8+ cells.

The input for sequencing was CD4+ T cells from blood, taken before the fourth cycle of nivolumab. This chain connects TRBV5-1 to TRBJ2-3; tentatively, D is TRBD1 or TRBD2 (6 bases each). The source of this sequence is a human donor with classical Hodgkin lymphoma. The CDR3 protein is CASSSGDSTDTQYF. The CDR3, as DNA: TGCGCCAGCAGCTCAGGGGACTCCACAGATACGCAGTATTTT.